Listed below are T cell receptor beta chains from one sample, sequenced in a study of control samples from healthy donors and cancer patients. Profiling relied on immunoSEQ multiplex PCR, and the TCRdb table lists in-frame clones only, not all of them. This sample has 350,000 to 450,000 clones, with around nine tenths found just once. The sample comprised PBMCs. These receptor sequences come from a middle-aged man with head and neck cancer. Each CDR3 is given with its conserved first and last residue. D genes are given only for firm matches. The size field is filled for only some rows; it gives once, few, many or a size class.

J gene,D gene,V gene,clone size,CDR3 length,CDR3 protein,CDR3 DNA
TRBJ1-5,-,TRBV24-1,-,13,CATSDPLGQPQHF,TGTGCCACCAGTGATCCCCTTGGTCAGCCCCAGCATTTT
TRBJ1-4,TRBD1,TRBV6-6,-,19,CASSLTGLPGQGPNEKLFF,TGTGCCAGCAGTCTTACGGGTCTCCCGGGACAGGGGCCGAATGAAAAACTGTTTTTT
TRBJ2-2,-,TRBV10-3,-,16,CAISVSQRLNTGELFF,TGTGCCATCAGTGTTTCACAGAGATTGAACACCGGGGAGCTGTTTTTT
TRBJ1-6,-,TRBV27,-,14,CASSSTRGISPLHF,TGTGCCAGCAGTTCAACGAGGGGGATTTCACCCCTCCACTTT
TRBJ2-3,TRBD2,TRBV12-5,-,16,CASGLITGRGSDTQYF,TGTGCTAGTGGTTTAATTACGGGGCGGGGGTCAGATACGCAGTATTTT
TRBJ2-3,TRBD1,TRBV11-2,-,14,CASSRGQVLDTQYF,TGTGCCAGCAGCCGAGGACAGGTTTTAGATACGCAGTATTTT
TRBJ1-1,-,TRBV19,-,16,CASTMNGGNNHGEAFF,TGTGCCAGTACCATGAATGGGGGGAACAATCACGGTGAAGCTTTCTTT
TRBJ1-4,-,TRBV28,once,13,CASSSQGYEKLFF,TGTGCCAGCAGTTCACAGGGTTATGAAAAACTGTTTTTT
TRBJ2-7,TRBD2,TRBV28,-,13,CAVRGGSSYEQYF,TGTGCCGTCCGGGGGGGGAGCTCCTACGAGCAGTACTTC
TRBJ1-5,TRBD1,TRBV12-5,once,18,CASGPQIGGQGGNQPQHF,TGTGCTAGTGGTCCGCAGATTGGGGGACAGGGGGGCAATCAGCCCCAGCATTTT
TRBJ1-3,-,TRBV18,few,15,CASSPSQASGNTIYF,TGTGCCAGCTCACCATCCCAAGCTTCTGGAAACACCATATATTTT
TRBJ2-2,-,TRBV11-3,-,17,CASSTHRDRWNTGELFF,TGTGCCAGCAGCACACACCGGGACCGATGGAACACCGGGGAGCTGTTTTTT
TRBJ1-3,-,TRBV28,-,16,CASSFTEASSGNTIYF,TGTGCCAGCAGTTTTACGGAAGCCTCCTCTGGAAACACCATATATTTT
TRBJ2-2,TRBD2,TRBV24-1,-,17,CATREVTTSGNTGELFF,TGTGCCACCAGAGAGGTTACGACTAGCGGGAACACCGGGGAGCTGTTTTTT
TRBJ2-2,-,TRBV28,-,17,CASSPSGGKGNTGELFF,TGTGCCAGCAGTCCCTCTGGAGGGAAAGGGAACACCGGGGAGCTGTTTTTT
TRBJ2-7,-,TRBV6-2/TRBV6-3,-,14,CASSLGLQGYEQYF,TGTGCCAGCAGTTTAGGCCTTCAAGGCTACGAGCAGTACTTC
TRBJ2-3,-,TRBV11-1,-,11,CAGGSTDTQYF,TGTGCCGGTGGTAGCACAGATACGCAGTATTTT
TRBJ2-7,-,TRBV6-6,-,16,CASSPRRERVTYEQYF,TGTGCCAGCAGCCCCAGGAGGGAGCGGGTCACCTACGAGCAGTACTTC
TRBJ1-2,-,TRBV28,-,13,CASSSSRAEGYTF,TGTGCCAGCAGTTCGTCCCGGGCGGAAGGCTACACCTTC
TRBJ2-1,TRBD2,TRBV5-4,-,16,CASSLLTGGLQNEQFF,TGTGCCAGCAGCTTACTTACGGGAGGGTTACAAAATGAGCAGTTCTTC
TRBJ1-1,-,TRBV20-1,-,11,CSAKRVTEAFF,TGCAGTGCAAAACGGGTCACTGAAGCTTTCTTT
TRBJ2-2,TRBD2,TRBV10-3,-,17,CAISESAAGGGTGELFF,TGTGCCATCAGTGAGTCCGCGGCGGGAGGAGGCACCGGGGAGCTGTTTTTT
TRBJ2-7,TRBD1,TRBV29-1,-,12,CSVVPGGYEQYF,TGCAGCGTTGTCCCAGGGGGCTACGAGCAGTACTTC
TRBJ1-1,TRBD1,TRBV18,-,17,CASSLNHPGQGNTEAFF,TGTGCCAGCTCACTCAATCACCCGGGACAGGGGAACACTGAAGCTTTCTTT
TRBJ2-5,-,TRBV30,-,11,CAWSPRDQKYF,TGTGCCTGGAGTCCAAGGGACCAGAAGTACTTC
TRBJ1-2,TRBD1,TRBV6-5,few,16,CASSYSGTGGGSGYTF,TGTGCCAGCAGTTACTCAGGGACAGGGGGCGGATCTGGCTACACCTTC
TRBJ2-7,-,TRBV6-6,few,13,CASSYSRVYEQYF,TGTGCCAGCAGTTACTCGAGAGTCTACGAGCAGTACTTC
TRBJ1-5,TRBD1,TRBV19,-,14,CASLDRGLNQPQHF,TGTGCCAGTCTAGATAGGGGGCTCAATCAGCCCCAGCATTTT
TRBJ1-3,TRBD1,TRBV11-2,-,19,CASSLLRDRGQYSGNTIYF,TGTGCCAGCAGCTTACTCCGGGACAGGGGCCAATATTCTGGAAACACCATATATTTT
TRBJ2-1,-,TRBV28,-,15,CASSLGVGRHNEQFF,TGTGCCAGCAGTTTGGGAGTAGGTCGGCACAATGAGCAGTTCTTC
TRBJ2-7,TRBD2,TRBV27,-,15,CASSLRLAGTGEQYF,TGTGCCAGCAGTTTAAGGTTAGCGGGAACGGGCGAGCAGTACTTC
TRBJ2-2,-,TRBV5-1,few,14,CASSLEWVTGELFF,TGCGCCAGCAGCTTGGAGTGGGTAACCGGGGAGCTGTTTTTT
TRBJ1-1,-,TRBV3-1/TRBV3-2,-,12,CASSHPSTEAFF,TGTGCCAGCAGCCATCCTAGCACTGAAGCTTTCTTT
TRBJ2-2,TRBD2,TRBV9,-,18,CASSGLAGGQGNTGELFF,TGTGCCAGCAGCGGACTAGCGGGGGGGCAAGGGAACACCGGGGAGCTGTTTTTT
TRBJ2-7,TRBD2,TRBV3-1/TRBV3-2,-,16,CASSHGSRSGSYEQYF,TGTGCCAGCAGCCACGGGAGTCGAAGCGGGAGTTACGAGCAGTACTTC
TRBJ2-1,-,TRBV12-5,once,13,CASGLDSGTEQFF,TGTGCTAGTGGTTTAGACTCCGGGACAGAGCAGTTCTTC
TRBJ2-3,TRBD1,TRBV7-2,-,14,CASSLRGRPDTQYF,TGTGCCAGCAGTCTCAGGGGGCGGCCTGATACGCAGTATTTT
TRBJ2-5,-,TRBV27,-,15,CASSRLGRLRETQYF,TGTGCCAGCAGCCGCCTTGGACGACTACGAGAGACCCAGTACTTC
TRBJ2-6,-,TRBV5-1,few,15,CASSPSGAGANVLTF,TGCGCCAGCAGCCCGTCCGGGGCTGGGGCCAACGTCCTGACTTTC
TRBJ2-1,TRBD2,TRBV3-1/TRBV3-2,-,14,CASRYSGGLDEQFF,TGTGCCAGCAGGTACAGCGGGGGGCTTGATGAGCAGTTCTTC
TRBJ1-1,-,TRBV29-1,-,12,CSSEGMNTEAFF,TGCAGCTCTGAGGGTATGAACACTGAAGCTTTCTTT